These T cell receptor beta chains were read from a single sample in a study of blood T cell repertoires in COVID-19. The table came from immunoSEQ multiplex PCR; TCRdb's copy has only in-frame clones and leaves some out. The sample records roughly 80,000 clones, roughly 88% being singletons. The sequenced sample was peripheral blood. These receptor sequences come from a man in his forties or fifties with active COVID-19. The CDR3 runs from the conserved cysteine through the conserved F or W. A D gene is named only where the DNA matches it firmly. A row's size may be missing; if present it is once, few, many or a size class.

abundance	len	v_gene	j_gene	d_gene	CDR3nt	CDR3aa
.	15	TRBV7-3	TRBJ2-7	TRBD1	TGTGCCAGCAGCCTGACAGGGGCCCCCTCCTACGAGCAGTACTTC	CASSLTGAPSYEQYF
.	13	TRBV7-9	TRBJ1-1	.	TGTGCCAGCAGCTTAGGGAGTAACACTGAAGCTTTCTTT	CASSLGSNTEAFF
.	15	TRBV4-3	TRBJ1-2	.	TGCGCCAGCAGCCAGGAGACGGTAGCTAACTATGGCTACACCTTC	CASSQETVANYGYTF
.	14	TRBV19	TRBJ2-5	TRBD2	TGTGCCAGTAACAGCGGGAGGGCCGGAGAGACCCAGTACTTC	CASNSGRAGETQYF
.	13	TRBV6-6	TRBJ1-5	.	TGTGCCAGCAGGACGACTCAGGGTCAGCCCCAGCATTTT	CASRTTQGQPQHF
once	14	TRBV28	TRBJ1-1	TRBD1	TGTGCCAGCAGTTTAGGTCCAGGGGGCACTGAAGCTTTCTTT	CASSLGPGGTEAFF
.	15	TRBV4-1	TRBJ2-1	TRBD2	TGCGCCAGCAGCCAAAGGACTAGTGCCTACAATGAGCAGTTCTTC	CASSQRTSAYNEQFF
.	14	TRBV28	TRBJ1-1	TRBD1	TGTGCCAGCAGGACCACAGGGGAAAGCCCTGAAGCTTTCTTT	CASRTTGESPEAFF
.	14	TRBV24-1	TRBJ2-3	TRBD2	TGTGCCACCAGTGGGGGGGGATACTCAGATACGCAGTATTTT	CATSGGGYSDTQYF
.	11	TRBV29-1	TRBJ2-4	TRBD1	TGCAGCGCCGAGACAGGGGACATTCAGTACTTC	CSAETGDIQYF
.	15	TRBV9	TRBJ2-1	.	TGTGCCAGCAGCGTAGGAGGGGGCTCCTACAATGAGCAGTTCTTC	CASSVGGGSYNEQFF
.	16	TRBV5-6	TRBJ2-1	TRBD2	TGTGCCAGCAGCTTGGCGGGTAGCGGGAGCCTCAATGAGCAGTTCTTC	CASSLAGSGSLNEQFF
few	16	TRBV6-2/TRBV6-3	TRBJ1-2	.	TGTGCCAGCAGTTACTCGACGACAAGGGAGGACTATGGCTACACCTTC	CASSYSTTREDYGYTF
.	14	TRBV7-2	TRBJ2-1	.	TGTGCCAGCAGCTTACTTAGCGGTAACAATGAGCAGTTCTTC	CASSLLSGNNEQFF
.	13	TRBV2	TRBJ1-4	TRBD1	TGTGCCAGCAGCCAGGGACAGGATGAAAAACTGTTTTTT	CASSQGQDEKLFF
.	13	TRBV7-6	TRBJ2-7	.	TGTGCCAGCAGCTTGTACCGGGACTACGAGCAGTACTTC	CASSLYRDYEQYF
.	12	TRBV10-2	TRBJ1-1	.	TGCGCCAGCAGTACGGGGAACACTGAAGCTTTCTTT	CASSTGNTEAFF
.	14	TRBV4-3	TRBJ1-2	TRBD1	TGCGCCAGCAGCCCGGGACAGATGAACTATGGCTACACCTTC	CASSPGQMNYGYTF
.	18	TRBV7-2	TRBJ1-3	.	TGTGCCAGCAGCCTTGCCGGGACACCAGCTACCTCTGGAAACACCATATATTTT	CASSLAGTPATSGNTIYF
.	13	TRBV27	TRBJ2-1	.	TGTGCCAGCAGCAGCTCGTGGAGGAATGAGCAGTTCTTC	CASSSSWRNEQFF
.	12	TRBV28	TRBJ2-7	.	TGTGCCAGCAGTGTCCCAGGATACGAGCAGTACTTC	CASSVPGYEQYF
.	14	TRBV30	TRBJ2-5	TRBD2	TGTGCCTGGATGCCGACTAGCGGATGGGGGACCCAGTACTTC	CAWMPTSGWGTQYF
.	14	TRBV10-2	TRBJ2-5	TRBD1	TGCGCCAGCAACAGGGGACAGGGGGGGGAGACCCAGTACTTC	CASNRGQGGETQYF
.	14	TRBV5-1	TRBJ2-5	.	TGCGCCAGCACCCAGATTTTATCCCAAGAGACCCAGTACTTC	CASTQILSQETQYF
.	13	TRBV4-3	TRBJ1-2	TRBD1	TGCGCCAGCAGCCAAGTAGGACAGGATGGCTACACCTTC	CASSQVGQDGYTF
.	11	TRBV7-9	TRBJ2-7	TRBD2	TGTGCCAGCAGCCCCGGACTAGCGGGAGGCTTC	CASSPGLAGGF
once	16	TRBV24-1	TRBJ2-3	TRBD2	TGTGCCACCAGTGTTCAGCGGGAGGGCCACGGAGATACGCAGTATTTT	CATSVQREGHGDTQYF
.	14	TRBV28	TRBJ2-7	.	TGTGCCAGCAGCACCTCAGGGGGAGGAAACGAGCAGTACTTC	CASSTSGGGNEQYF
.	15	TRBV2	TRBJ1-2	TRBD1	TGTGCCAGCAGAAAGGACAGGGGGGGATCCTATGGCTACACCTTC	CASRKDRGGSYGYTF
.	13	TRBV27	TRBJ1-1	.	TGTGCCAGCAGTTTAACAGCGGGAGCTGAAGCTTTCTTT	CASSLTAGAEAFF
.	15	TRBV18	TRBJ1-1	TRBD1	TGTGCCAGCTCACCACGTCCCCAGGGGGACTTTGAAGCTTTCTTT	CASSPRPQGDFEAFF
many	12	TRBV18	TRBJ1-1	.	TGTGCCAGCTCACGAGGTGGGAGTGAAGCTTTCTTT	CASSRGGSEAFF
.	17	TRBV28	TRBJ1-1	TRBD1	TGTGCCAGCAGTCTTTGGAAGACAGGGGCGGCGAACACTGAAGCTTTCTTT	CASSLWKTGAANTEAFF
.	15	TRBV6-1	TRBJ2-7	TRBD1	TGTGCCAGCAGTGAAGCGCTCACAGGGGCCTACGAGCAGTACTTC	CASSEALTGAYEQYF
.	16	TRBV7-3	TRBJ2-3	TRBD1	TGTGCCAGCAGCTCCCTGGGACAGGGGGCGGGAGATACGCAGTATTTT	CASSSLGQGAGDTQYF
once	15	TRBV5-4	TRBJ1-1	.	TGTGCCAGCAGCTTCTCTGGACAAGCGGGGGCTGAAGCTTTCTTT	CASSFSGQAGAEAFF
.	18	TRBV7-2	TRBJ2-3	TRBD2	TGTGCCAGCAGCTTAGTTAGCGGGGGCCTTCTTGACACAGATACGCAGTATTTT	CASSLVSGGLLDTDTQYF
.	13	TRBV11-2	TRBJ2-1	.	TGTGCCAGCAGCTTAGATCTAGGAGGCGAGCAGTTCTTC	CASSLDLGGEQFF
.	15	TRBV7-3	TRBJ2-1	TRBD2	TGTGCCAGCAGCTTGCGGGGGGCAACCTACAATGAGCAGTTCTTC	CASSLRGATYNEQFF
.	14	TRBV29-1	TRBJ2-4	.	TGCAGCGTTGGATTCCAGGGGCTCGAGGCCATTCAGTACTTC	CSVGFQGLEAIQYF
once	15	TRBV4-3	TRBJ1-2	TRBD1	TGCGCCAGCAGCCAACTTAGGACAGGGGTTAACGGCTACACCTTC	CASSQLRTGVNGYTF
.	13	TRBV9	TRBJ1-2	.	TGTGCCAGCAGCGTAGGTCCGGAGGGTGGCTACACCTTC	CASSVGPEGGYTF
.	15	TRBV19	TRBJ1-5	TRBD1	TGTGCCAGTATTCATACAGGGGGCTTAGATCAGCCCCAGCATTTT	CASIHTGGLDQPQHF